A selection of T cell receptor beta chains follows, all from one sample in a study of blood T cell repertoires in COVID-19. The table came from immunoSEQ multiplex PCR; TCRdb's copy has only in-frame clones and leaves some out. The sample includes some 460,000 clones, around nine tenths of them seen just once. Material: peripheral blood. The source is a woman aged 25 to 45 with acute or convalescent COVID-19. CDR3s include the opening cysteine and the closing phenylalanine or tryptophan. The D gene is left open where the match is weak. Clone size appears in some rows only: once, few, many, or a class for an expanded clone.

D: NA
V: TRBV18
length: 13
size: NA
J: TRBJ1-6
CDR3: CASSPDSGSPLHF
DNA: TGTGCCAGCTCACCCGACAGCGGGTCACCCCTCCACTTT

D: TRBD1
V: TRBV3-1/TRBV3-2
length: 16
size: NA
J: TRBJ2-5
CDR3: CASSSGTGGASETQYF
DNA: TGTGCCAGCAGCTCCGGGACAGGGGGCGCATCAGAGACCCAGTACTTC

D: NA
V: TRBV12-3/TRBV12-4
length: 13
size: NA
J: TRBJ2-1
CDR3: CASSLMPVNEQFF
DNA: TGTGCCAGCAGTTTAATGCCGGTTAATGAGCAGTTCTTC

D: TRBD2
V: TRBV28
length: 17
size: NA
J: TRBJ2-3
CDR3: CASSLWSQAGSTDTQYF
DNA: TGTGCCAGCAGTTTATGGAGCCAAGCGGGGTCCACAGATACGCAGTATTTT

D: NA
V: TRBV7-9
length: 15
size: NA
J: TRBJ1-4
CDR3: CASSSGRAPNEKLFF
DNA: TGTGCCAGCAGCTCTGGGAGGGCCCCCAATGAAAAACTGTTTTTT

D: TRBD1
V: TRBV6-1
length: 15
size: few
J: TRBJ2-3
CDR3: CASSEDRGRADTQYF
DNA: TGTGCCAGCAGTGAGGACAGGGGAAGGGCAGATACGCAGTATTTT

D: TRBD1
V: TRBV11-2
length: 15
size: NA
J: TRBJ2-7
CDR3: CASSRNLQGDYEQYF
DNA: TGTGCCAGCAGCCGAAACCTACAGGGGGACTACGAGCAGTACTTC

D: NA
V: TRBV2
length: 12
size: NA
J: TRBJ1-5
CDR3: CASRADREPQHF
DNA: TGTGCCAGCAGAGCGGACAGAGAGCCCCAGCATTTT

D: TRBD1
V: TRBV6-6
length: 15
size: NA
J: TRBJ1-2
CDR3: CASSDRTGQINGYTF
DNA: TGTGCCAGCAGTGACCGGACAGGTCAAATTAATGGCTACACCTTC

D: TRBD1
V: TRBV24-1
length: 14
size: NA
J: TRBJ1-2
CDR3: CATSSGTAPYGYTF
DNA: TGTGCCACCAGTTCCGGGACAGCGCCCTATGGCTACACCTTC

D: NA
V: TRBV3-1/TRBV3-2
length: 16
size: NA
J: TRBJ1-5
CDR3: CASSQGWSNSNQPQHF
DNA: TGTGCCAGCAGCCAAGGGTGGAGTAATAGCAATCAGCCCCAGCATTTT

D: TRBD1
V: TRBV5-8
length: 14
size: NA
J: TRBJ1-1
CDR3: CASSSEDREPVAFF
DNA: TGTGCCAGCAGCTCCGAAGACAGGGAACCTGTAGCTTTCTTT

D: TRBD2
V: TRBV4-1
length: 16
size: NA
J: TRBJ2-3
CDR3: CASSQSPGGSTDTQYF
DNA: TGCGCCAGCAGCCAATCCCCCGGGGGGAGCACAGATACGCAGTATTTT

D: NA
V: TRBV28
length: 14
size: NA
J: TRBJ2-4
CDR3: CASSTGFSKNIQYF
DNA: TGTGCCAGCAGTACAGGGTTTTCCAAAAACATTCAGTACTTC

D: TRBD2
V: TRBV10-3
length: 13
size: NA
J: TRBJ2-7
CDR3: CAISSGGNYEQYF
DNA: TGTGCCATCAGTTCGGGAGGGAACTACGAGCAGTACTTC

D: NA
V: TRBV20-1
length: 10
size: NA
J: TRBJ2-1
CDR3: CSAGLNEQFF
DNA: TGCAGTGCTGGACTTAATGAGCAGTTCTTC

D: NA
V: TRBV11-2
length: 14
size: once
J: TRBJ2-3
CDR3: CASSLGGTTDTQYF
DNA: TGTGCCAGCAGCCTCGGGGGTACCACAGATACGCAGTATTTT

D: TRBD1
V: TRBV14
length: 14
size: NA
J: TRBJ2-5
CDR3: CASSQRQGKETQYF
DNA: TGTGCCAGCAGCCAGCGACAGGGGAAAGAGACCCAGTACTTC

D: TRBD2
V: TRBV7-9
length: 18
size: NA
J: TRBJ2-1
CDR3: CASSLAASGAHSYNEQFF
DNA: TGTGCCAGCAGCTTAGCTGCTAGCGGGGCGCACTCCTACAATGAGCAGTTCTTC

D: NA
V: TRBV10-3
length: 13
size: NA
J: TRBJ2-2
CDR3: CAIRGVAAGELFF
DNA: TGTGCCATCAGGGGAGTGGCGGCCGGGGAGCTGTTTTTT

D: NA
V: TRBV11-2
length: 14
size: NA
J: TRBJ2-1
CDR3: CASSLLAGSNEQFF
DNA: TGTGCCAGCAGCTTATTGGCAGGGTCCAATGAGCAGTTCTTC

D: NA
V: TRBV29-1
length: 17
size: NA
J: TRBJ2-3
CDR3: CSVGGSDEDYRTDTQYF
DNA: TGCAGCGTTGGGGGGTCAGACGAGGACTACCGCACAGATACGCAGTATTTT

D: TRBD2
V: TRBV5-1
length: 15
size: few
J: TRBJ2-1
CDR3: CASSLRTSGGAGSFF
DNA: TGCGCCAGCAGCTTACGGACTAGCGGGGGGGCCGGTTCTTTCTTC

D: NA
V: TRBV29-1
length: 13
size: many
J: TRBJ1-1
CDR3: CSVQDSLHTEAFF
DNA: TGCAGCGTCCAGGACAGCTTGCACACTGAAGCTTTCTTT

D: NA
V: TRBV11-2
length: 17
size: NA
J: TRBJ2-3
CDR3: CASSFLPTREATDTQYF
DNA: TGTGCCAGCAGCTTCCTCCCGACTAGGGAGGCCACAGATACGCAGTATTTT

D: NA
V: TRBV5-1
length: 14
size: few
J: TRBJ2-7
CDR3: CASSLAGDSYEQYF
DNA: TGCGCCAGCAGCTTGGCGGGGGACTCCTACGAGCAGTACTTC

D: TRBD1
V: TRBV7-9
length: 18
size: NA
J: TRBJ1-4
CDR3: CASSLFFGWTGFNEKLFF
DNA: TGTGCCAGCAGCTTATTTTTCGGGTGGACAGGATTTAATGAAAAACTGTTTTTT

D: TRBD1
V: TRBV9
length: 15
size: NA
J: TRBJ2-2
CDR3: CASSATGGEGGELFF
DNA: TGTGCCAGCAGCGCAACAGGGGGAGAGGGCGGGGAGCTGTTTTTT

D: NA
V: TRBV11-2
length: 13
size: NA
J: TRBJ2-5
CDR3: CASSPSVQETQYF
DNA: TGTGCCAGCAGCCCCAGTGTCCAAGAGACCCAGTACTTC

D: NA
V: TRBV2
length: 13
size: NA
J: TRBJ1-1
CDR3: CASMRQTNTEAFF
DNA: TGTGCCAGCATGCGGCAGACGAACACTGAAGCTTTCTTT

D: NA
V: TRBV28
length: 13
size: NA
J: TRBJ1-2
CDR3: CASSVARDYGYTF
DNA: TGTGCCAGCAGCGTCGCCAGGGATTATGGCTACACCTTC